This TCR beta chain originates from a study of Ad26.COV2.S vaccination and SARS-CoV-2 variants. Looking at the study overall: A participant enrolled in the COV1001 Ad26.COV2.S trial arm provided the sample. Recipients of Ad26.COV2.S got it intramuscularly, once or twice 56 days apart. Findings and caveats of the study: Reportedly, spike-specific CD8+ and CD4+ T cell responses achieved substantial breadth once vaccination had taken place.

Libraries were prepared by immunoSEQ multiplex PCR; TCRdb keeps only in-frame clonotypes and omits some of them. Altogether about 460,000 clones are present, 80% to 90% being singletons, with the ten largest covering about 1.5%. Per germline, CDR1 SGHRS and CDR2 YFSETQ. V lost 3 bases and J 1 base, leaving 10 bases between the germline ends. The CDR3 has 14 amino acids. About this clone itself: The antigen is not known.

Treatment defined: around 19 received Ad26.COV2.S at low or high dose, single or two shots; 5 received placebo; per-sample allocation not given. The study sampled participants on day 63 after the first vaccine or placebo injection. The sample was peripheral blood, taken in a trial of Ad26.COV2.S vaccine versus placebo. V is TRBV5-1 and J is TRBJ1-1, with unresolved D. The sequence was obtained from a person between 18 and 60 years old who received the Ad26.COV2.S COVID-19 vaccine or a placebo. The chain's CDR3 is CASSWEGRNTEAFF. CDR3 nucleotide sequence: TGCGCCAGCAGCTGGGAGGGCAGGAACACTGAAGCTTTCTTT.